The 20 T cell receptor beta chains below were found in one sample sequenced in a study of identical twins. TCRdb reprocessed the 5' RACE reads with MiXCR, giving one entry per CDR3 protein. Among around 650,000 distinct CDR3 sequences listed, less than 9% were seen once. This same sample was also taken into another study, of yellow fever vaccine responses in identical twins.

The sample consisted of PBMCs. The receptor set was obtained from a young woman in good health.

This clonotype has more than one count but fewer than ten. CDR3 amino acids: CASSKRLAGDPLEQFF. CDR3 sequence (DNA): TGTGCCAGCAGCAAGAGACTAGCGGGAGATCCGCTTGAGCAGTTCTTC. The chain employs TRBV7-9 and TRBJ2-1, with 12 bases identical to TRBD2. The CDR3 runs 16 residues. V shed 5 bases, J shed 9 bases, and the junction held 11 bases outside the gene matches. Germline V lookup: CDR1 SEHNR, CDR2 FQNEAQ (reference sequence). Looking up the rest from reference TRBV7-9 and TRBJ2-1 gives the full variable domain: DTGVSQNPRHKITKRGQNVTFRCDPISEHNRLYWYRQTLGQGPEFLTYFQNEAQLEKSRLLSDRFSAERPKGSFSTLEIQRTEQGDSAMYLCASSKRLAGDPLEQFFGPGTRLTVL.

Many counts were recorded for this clonotype. The V call is TRBV24-1, the J call TRBJ2-1; 15 nucleotides agree with TRBD2. With 3 bases clipped from V and 8 bases from J, the junction kept 1 base outside the gene matches. The CDR3 is made up of 15 amino acids. Germline CDR1 and CDR2: KGHDR and SFDVKD. CDR3 DNA: TGTGCCACCAGTGATAGGACTAGCGGGAGGGATGAGCAGTTCTTC. It translates to CATSDRTSGRDEQFF.

The genes are TRBV13 and TRBJ2-4, with 12 bases fitting TRBD2. The CDR3 is 16 amino acids. Germline CDR1 reads PRHDT; CDR2 reads FYEKMQ (reference sequence). J gave up 0 bases and V 8 bases, and 5 bases lay outside the gene matches. The CDR3 nucleotides are TGTGCCAGCTCCCCGACTAGCGGGAGAGCCAAAAACATTCAGTACTTC. The encoded protein is CASSPTSGRAKNIQYF.

The chain carries TRBV5-6 and TRBJ2-1; 8 bases map to TRBD2. Trimming removed 5 bases from V and 1 base from J; junction bases left unmatched: 8. The CDR3 is made up of 16 amino acids. Germline CDR1 SGHDT, CDR2 YYEEEE. The CDR3 is CASRGPLADSYNEQFF. The CDR3 nucleotides are TGTGCCAGCAGGGGGCCACTAGCGGATTCCTACAATGAGCAGTTCTTC.

This clonotype has a handful of counts. The V gene is TRBV3-1, the J gene TRBJ2-1, with 13 bases lining up with TRBD2. This CDR3 contains 15 residues. V trimming: 4 bases; J trimming: 9 bases; junction bases outside the gene matches: 6. CDR1 LGHDT and CDR2 YNNKEL come from the germline V gene (reference sequence). The CDR3 sequence: CASSPGLAGAVEQFF. Here the CDR3 DNA reads TGTGCCAGCAGCCCCGGACTAGCGGGAGCAGTTGAGCAGTTCTTC.

Many counts were recorded for this clonotype. The chain has TRBV12-3 or TRBV12-4 and TRBJ1-4; a weak D match, TRBD1 (6 bases). There are 14 residues in the CDR3. Trimming left V 6 bases short and J 5 bases short, with 13 bases between. CDR3 protein: CASSRSRGNEKLFF. CDR3 bases: TGTGCCAGCAGCCGGTCCAGGGGAAATGAAAAACTGTTTTTT.

V is TRBV12-3 or TRBV12-4 and J is TRBJ2-7; 9 bases fit TRBD2. The trim removed 1 base at V and 3 bases at J, leaving 4 bases unmatched. CDR3 length equals 15 residues. The CDR3: CASSLGREGLYEQYF. Here the CDR3 DNA reads TGTGCCAGCAGTTTAGGGCGGGAGGGCCTCTACGAGCAGTACTTC.

This clonotype has ten or more counts. The gene calls are TRBV12-3 or TRBV12-4 and TRBJ2-1, with 8 nucleotides matching TRBD1. This CDR3 contains 14 residues. Unmatched junction bases numbered 4, after V lost 5 bases and J lost 4 bases. The CDR3 sequence is CASSQRTGYNEQFF. The CDR3 nucleotides read TGTGCCAGCAGTCAGAGGACAGGGTACAATGAGCAGTTCTTC.

The DNA for the CDR3 is TGTGCCCTCCGGACCGACAGGGGTGGTACTTTCCATCAGCCCCAGCATTTT. Protein product: CALRTDRGGTFHQPQHF. V is TRBV10-3 and J is TRBJ1-5; 8 nucleotides match TRBD1. V lost 11 bases, J lost 5 bases, and 20 bases stayed unmatched. The CDR3 sequence is 17 residues long. CDR1 is ENHRY and CDR2 is SYGVKD in the germline V gene.

The DNA of the CDR3 is TGTGCCAGCAGTTACCCCCGGGGGGTCACCTACAATGAGCAGTTCTTC. Amino acids: CASSYPRGVTYNEQFF. The chain couples TRBV6-5 to TRBJ2-1; 7 bases align to TRBD2. The germline CDR1 and CDR2 sequences are MNHEY and SVGAGI. This CDR3 spans 16 amino acids. Trimming cost V 2 bases and J 2 bases; bases outside gene matches: 6.

The rearrangement uses TRBV4-2 and TRBJ1-4; D call uncertain. Germline CDR1 LGHNA, CDR2 YNFKEQ. Trimming stripped 1 base from V and 0 bases from J, with 9 bases between. CDR3 size: 16 residues. DNA for the CDR3: TGTGCCAGCAGCCAAGGCGTTGGGACAACTAATGAAAAACTGTTTTTT. It translates to CASSQGVGTTNEKLFF.

This clonotype was picked up a small number of times. The V and J genes are TRBV11-2 and TRBJ2-2; 11 bases map to TRBD1. The trim removed 7 bases at V and 8 bases at J, leaving 9 bases unmatched. This CDR3 is built from 15 residues. Germline loops: CDR1 SGHAT, CDR2 FQNNGV. The chain's CDR3 is CASNEGQGAWGELFF. In nucleotides, the CDR3 is TGTGCCAGCAACGAAGGACAGGGGGCGTGGGGGGAGCTGTTTTTT.

V usage is TRBV12-3 or TRBV12-4 and J usage is TRBJ2-5; no definite D call. V lost 6 bases to trimming and J lost 9 bases, with 14 bases between them. The CDR3 sequence is 12 residues long. CDR3 nucleotides: TGTGCCAGCAGCTCCCCCCGATCGGCCCAGTACTTC. It specifies CASSSPRSAQYF.

J is TRBJ2-1 and V is TRBV6-1; 8 bases are a match to TRBD2. CDR1 is MNHNS and CDR2 is SASEGT in the germline V gene. V dropped 6 bases and J dropped 7; count of bases not matched to a gene: 14. The CDR3 spans 16 residues. The CDR3 sequence: CASSQLAGRGGNEQFF. CDR3 bases: TGTGCCAGCAGCCAATTAGCGGGACGGGGGGGGAATGAGCAGTTCTTC.

This clonotype was counted only a few times. The chain uses TRBV4-2 and TRBJ2-3; 8 nucleotides match TRBD2. The CDR3 is 18 residues long. The V and J ends lost 0 bases and 2 bases, in that order; junction bases with no gene match: 10. The germline gives CDR1 LGHNA, CDR2 YNFKEQ. CDR3 sequence: CASSQDYSLAGVTDTQYF. Written as DNA, the CDR3 is TGTGCCAGCAGCCAAGATTACAGTCTAGCGGGCGTCACAGATACGCAGTATTTT.

This chain connects TRBV7-2 to TRBJ2-4; TRBD2 matches 7 bases. This CDR3 is 13 amino acids long. CDR1 SGHTA and CDR2 FQGNSA come from the germline V gene. The V segment lost 3 bases and the J segment 10 bases; nucleotides outside the gene matches: 6. Written as DNA, the CDR3 is TGTGCCAGCAGCTTTACCAGCGGGAAGATTCAGTACTTC. This sequence encodes CASSFTSGKIQYF.

Only a few counts were recorded for this clonotype. The rearrangement joins TRBV10-3 to TRBJ2-3; TRBD2 matches 13 bases. CDR1 and CDR2 from the germline V gene are ENHRY and SYGVKD. The CDR3 consists of 17 residues. Germline trimming cut 0 bases from V and 2 bases from J; bases unmatched to any gene: 2. CDR3 residues: CAISESTSGRLTDTQYF. The CDR3 region has the DNA TGTGCCATCAGTGAGTCGACTAGCGGGAGGCTCACAGATACGCAGTATTTT.

The V call is TRBV20-1, the J call TRBJ2-1; the match to TRBD1 covers 9 bases. This CDR3 has 14 residues. Germline V lookup: CDR1 DFQATT, CDR2 SNEGSKA (reference sequence). V dropped 5 bases and J dropped 7; count of bases not matched to a gene: 9. The CDR3 nucleotides read TGCAGTGCTGGCCCGGGACAGGGATTTAATGAGCAGTTCTTC. This encodes CSAGPGQGFNEQFF.

The chain combines TRBV28 with TRBJ2-7; TRBD2 aligns across 9 bases. V was pared by 4 bases and J by 4 bases, with 8 bases of the junction left unmatched. In germline, CDR1 is MDHEN, CDR2 SYDVKM. The CDR3 has 15 amino acids. CDR3 coding DNA: TGTGCCAGCAGTTCTTGGGCTAGCGGGGTGTACGAGCAGTACGTC. Protein product: CASSSWASGVYEQYV.

This clonotype was seen ten or more times. The chain is built from TRBV20-1 and TRBJ2-1; TRBD2 might be the D (5 bases). CDR1 and CDR2 from the germline V gene are DFQATT and SNEGSKA (reference sequence). The length of the CDR3 is 15 residues. V shed 3 bases and J shed 0 bases, with 12 bases lying between them. The CDR3 spells CSARGALNSYNEQFF. CDR3 DNA: TGCAGTGCTAGGGGAGCGCTCAACTCCTACAATGAGCAGTTCTTC.